The 26 T cell receptor beta chains presented below share a single source sample, sequenced in a study of blood T cell repertoires in COVID-19. The assay was immunoSEQ multiplex PCR, and TCRdb's table has in-frame clones only and misses some. This table holds 400,000 to 550,000 clones, roughly 87% found once. Sequencing input: PBMCs or T cells enriched from blood (not recorded which). The receptors stem from a woman aged 18-35 years with acute COVID-19.

The chain has TRBV4-3 and TRBJ2-1, with 9 bases fitting TRBD2. V lost 4 bases to trimming and J lost 5 bases; unmatched junction nucleotides: 9. The CDR3 has 16 residues. Germline CDR1 is LGHNA and CDR2 is YSLEER. The CDR3 DNA reads as TGCGCCAGCAGCCTCCTAGCGGGATCGTCGGACAATGAGCAGTTCTTC. Protein: CASSLLAGSSDNEQFF.

The V gene is TRBV5-8, the J gene TRBJ2-7; no firm D call. This CDR3 has 13 residues. Trimming shortened V by 5 bases and J by 0 bases, and 9 bases separated the two germline ends. CDR1 and CDR2 (germline): SGHTS, YDEGEE. CDR3 nucleotides: TGTGCCAGCAGGGCACCGAACTCCTACGAGCAGTACTTC. Translating it yields CASRAPNSYEQYF. The whole variable domain, remainder taken from reference TRBV5-8 and TRBJ2-7, is EAGVTQSPTHLIKTRGQQATLRCSPISGHTSVYWYQQALGLGLQFLLWYDEGEERNRGNFPPRFSGRQFPNYSSELNVNALELEDSALYLCASRAPNSYEQYFGPGTRLTVT.

The chain carries TRBV28 and TRBJ1-3; TRBD1 agrees at 12 bases. The CDR3 covers 19 residues. The J segment lost 0 bases and the V segment lost 3 bases, leaving 9 bases of the junction unmatched. CDR1 and CDR2 (germline): MDHEN, SYDVKM. The CDR3 region has the DNA TGTGCCAGCAGTTTTCGGGACAGGGGGCTCTTAAACTCTGGAAACACCATATATTTT. Translated: CASSFRDRGLLNSGNTIYF.

The chain recombines TRBV6-5 with TRBJ1-1; no definite D call. Germline-derived CDR1 and CDR2 are MNHEY and SVGAGI. The CDR3 length is 12 residues. Trimming left V 8 bases short and J 5 bases short, with 12 bases between. Written as DNA, the CDR3 is TGTGCCAGCGGAACACGGGGAACTGAAGCTTTCTTT. Amino acids: CASGTRGTEAFF.

The chain links TRBV27 to TRBJ2-3, with TRBD2 identical over 8 bases. The CDR3 spans 18 residues. V shed 2 bases and J 5 bases; nucleotides not matched to a gene: 15. Germline CDR1 and CDR2: MNHEY and SMNVEV (reference sequence). CDR3: CASSLILSGRAEGDTQYF. In DNA, the CDR3 is TGTGCCAGCAGTTTAATCCTCTCCGGGAGGGCCGAAGGAGATACGCAGTATTTT.

This clone was seen a handful of times. The V call is TRBV2, the J call TRBJ1-4; a possible D gene is TRBD1 (5 bases). Germline loops: CDR1 SNHLY, CDR2 FYNNEI. CDR3 length equals 17 residues. The V gene lost 6 bases and the J gene lost 7 bases, with 24 bases spanning the gap. The CDR3: CASSPVGGQGGTEKLFF. The CDR3 DNA follows: TGTGCCAGCAGCCCTGTTGGTGGGCAGGGAGGGACTGAAAAACTGTTTTTT.

V usage is TRBV2 and J usage is TRBJ2-7; D ambiguous. Trimming left V 8 bases short and J 1 base short, with 15 bases between. This CDR3 contains 14 residues. Germline assignment: CDR1 SNHLY and CDR2 FYNNEI. The CDR3: CASGFPTTSYEQYF. The DNA for the CDR3 is TGTGCCAGCGGATTCCCTACTACTTCCTACGAGCAGTACTTC.

The chain links TRBV19 to TRBJ1-5, with TRBD1 identical over 8 bases. Germline V gives CDR1 LNHDA, CDR2 SQIVND (reference sequence). The trim removed 2 bases at V and 0 bases at J, leaving 6 bases unmatched. The CDR3 totals 17 residues. CDR3 coding DNA: TGTGCCAGTAGTATACAGGGGGCCGATTATAGCAATCAGCCCCAGCATTTT. Amino acid sequence: CASSIQGADYSNQPQHF.

This clone was picked up one time. The chain recombines TRBV5-1 with TRBJ2-7, with D possibly matching TRBD2 (5 bases). Looked up from germline, CDR1 is SGHRS and CDR2 is YFSETQ. The V end lost 3 bases, the J end lost 0 bases, and 13 bases lay between the germline ends. This CDR3 comprises 15 residues. The CDR3 protein is CASSSIVGSSYEQYF. Written as DNA, the CDR3 is TGCGCCAGCAGCTCGATAGTGGGGAGCTCCTACGAGCAGTACTTC. The entire variable domain, with the rest obtained from reference TRBV5-1 and TRBJ2-7, is as follows: KAGVTQTPRYLIKTRGQQVTLSCSPISGHRSVSWYQQTPGQGLQFLFEYFSETQRNKGNFPGRFSGRQFSNSRSEMNVSTLELGDSALYLCASSSIVGSSYEQYFGPGTRLTVT.

This clone was seen a handful of times. This chain joins TRBV7-6 and TRBJ1-1; D is perhaps TRBD1 (5 bases). The germline V gene encodes CDR1 SGHVS and CDR2 FNYEAQ. Trimming removed 5 bases at V and 1 base at J, with 14 bases between. CDR3 length equals 15 residues. Here the CDR3 reads CASSVVGGANTEAFF. DNA for the CDR3: TGTGCCAGCAGCGTAGTAGGAGGGGCGAACACTGAAGCTTTCTTT.

CDR3 amino acids: CASSVGTGEYGYTF. The DNA of the CDR3 is TGTGCCAGCAGCGTTGGGACAGGGGAATATGGCTACACCTTC. This chain uses TRBV9 with TRBJ1-2, with 10 bases matching TRBD1. CDR1 is SGDLS and CDR2 is YYNGEE in the germline V gene. This CDR3 is built from 14 residues. The V gene end was trimmed by 2 bases and the J gene end by 5 bases; junction bases not matched to a gene: 3.

This chain links TRBV5-1 with TRBJ1-4; D uncertain. The CDR3 spans 15 residues. Germline assignment: CDR1 SGHRS and CDR2 YFSETQ. V was pared by 0 bases and J by 8 bases, with 14 bases between. The CDR3 DNA follows: TGCGCCAGCAGCTTGGCCGGAGGACTGAGGGAAAAACTGTTTTTT. It specifies CASSLAGGLREKLFF.

The chain uses TRBV6-5 and TRBJ1-1; D is uncertain. The CDR3 extends over 12 amino acids. V was pared by 5 bases and J by 1 base, with 5 bases between. Germline V CDR1 and CDR2: MNHEY, SVGAGI. The CDR3 region has the DNA TGTGCCAGCAGTAACAGGAACACTGAAGCTTTCTTT. Its protein is CASSNRNTEAFF.

The CDR3 region has the DNA TGTGCCAGCAGCAACGGGGACCAAGAGACCCAGTACTTC. This codes for CASSNGDQETQYF. This chain uses TRBV5-8 with TRBJ2-5; weak D call: TRBD2 (5 bases). V was clipped by 4 bases and J by 0 bases, with 7 bases between them. The CDR3 has 13 amino acids. In germline, CDR1 is SGHTS, CDR2 YDEGEE.

Comments on this clone: This sample also contains other DNA sequences that code for the same CDR3. The gene calls are TRBV5-1 and TRBJ1-5, with D unresolved. CDR1 is SGHRS and CDR2 is YFSETQ in the germline V gene. The ends were cut back, 4 bases at V and 4 bases at J, with 12 bases in the middle. The CDR3 sequence is 14 residues long. CDR3 in amino acids: CASSLDGLNQPQHF. CDR3 in DNA: TGCGCCAGCAGCCTGGACGGTCTTAATCAGCCCCAGCATTTT.

V usage is TRBV7-9 and J usage is TRBJ1-5; a possible D gene is TRBD1 (5 bases). Trimming cost V 3 bases and J 0 bases, with 9 bases left between them. Germline V gene lookup returns CDR1 SEHNR and CDR2 FQNEAQ (reference sequence). The CDR3 totals 15 residues. CDR3 loop: CASSLDMFSNQPQHF. The CDR3 DNA is TGTGCCAGCAGCTTGGACATGTTTAGCAATCAGCCCCAGCATTTT.

The chain links TRBV30 to TRBJ1-6, with D unresolved. Deletions cut 3 bases from V and 8 bases from J, with 17 bases between. CDR3 size: 15 residues. Germline CDR1 and CDR2: GTSNPN and SVGIG (reference sequence). This CDR3 is CAWSLIVLTDSPLHF. The CDR3 nucleotides are TGTGCCTGGAGCCTTATCGTCTTAACGGATTCACCCCTCCACTTT.

The V and J genes are TRBV29-1 and TRBJ2-6; possible D gene TRBD1, 6 bases. Germline V gives CDR1 SQVTM, CDR2 ANQGSEA. V was shortened by 4 bases and J by 0 bases, with 7 bases between the two germline ends. The CDR3 runs to 14 residues. CDR3 DNA: TGCAGCGTTGGGACAGCCTCTGGGGCCAACGTCCTGACTTTC. It encodes CSVGTASGANVLTF.

The gene calls are TRBV7-2 and TRBJ1-1, with D possibly TRBD1 on 6 matching bases. This CDR3 is built from 15 residues. V dropped 3 bases and J dropped 0 bases, with 11 bases sitting between them. The germline V gene has CDR1 SGHTA and CDR2 FQGNSA. The CDR3 here is CASSFGQNMNTEAFF. DNA of the CDR3: TGTGCCAGCAGCTTTGGACAGAACATGAACACTGAAGCTTTCTTT.

On this clone: Other nucleotide sequences in the sample specify the same CDR3. The chain combines TRBV28 with TRBJ1-4; 9 nucleotides match TRBD1. J lost 5 bases, V lost 8 bases, and 3 bases had no gene match. CDR1 and CDR2 (germline): MDHEN, SYDVKM. The CDR3 loop spans 13 amino acids. The CDR3 reads CASRGQGNEKLFF. CDR3 in DNA: TGTGCCAGCCGGGGACAGGGAAATGAAAAACTGTTTTTT.

The gene calls are TRBV19 and TRBJ1-1; tentative D call: TRBD1 (6 bases). The germline gives CDR1 LNHDA, CDR2 SQIVND (reference sequence). There are 14 residues in the CDR3. V lost 7 bases, J lost 4 bases, and 16 bases lay in between. The CDR3 bases are TGTGCCAGTATTGGAGGCCAGGGGCGCACTGAAGCTTTCTTT. Amino acids: CASIGGQGRTEAFF.

V usage is TRBV21-1 and J usage is TRBJ1-4; TRBD1 is taken as the D call from the table, unchecked against the DNA. TRBV21-1 is given as a pseudogene. This CDR3 contains 16 residues. The CDR3: CATYTGGRGTNEKLFF. For the CDR3, the DNA is TGTGCCACCTACACAGGGGGACGTGGGACTAATGAAAAACTGTTTTTT.

The rearrangement uses TRBV10-1 and TRBJ1-1; TRBD1 might be the D (5 bases). V lost 6 bases and J 4 bases, leaving 12 bases between the germline ends. Germline V CDR1 and CDR2: WNHNN, SYGVQD (reference sequence). The CDR3 has 13 amino acids. This chain's CDR3 is CASRRGEGTEAFF. The CDR3, as DNA: TGCGCCAGCAGGCGGGGGGAAGGCACTGAAGCTTTCTTT.

CDR3 sequence: CASSPSTGERNTEAFF. In DNA, the CDR3 is TGTGCCAGCAGCCCTTCTACAGGGGAGAGGAACACTGAAGCTTTCTTT. This chain joins TRBV25-1 and TRBJ1-1; TRBD1 matches 7 bases. This CDR3 has 16 amino acids. Unmatched junction bases numbered 11, after V lost 6 bases and J lost 1 base. Germline CDR1 reads MGHDK; CDR2 reads SYGVNS.

The chain is built from TRBV27 and TRBJ2-7, with TRBD2 matching over 14 bases. The CDR3 is 16 residues long. J lost 2 bases, V lost 2 bases, and 2 bases had no gene match. Germline V CDR1 and CDR2: MNHEY, SMNVEV (reference sequence). This chain's CDR3 is CASSLRTSGGTYEQYF. The CDR3 region has the DNA TGTGCCAGCAGTTTACGGACTAGCGGGGGGACCTACGAGCAGTACTTC.

This chain uses TRBV7-2 with TRBJ2-7; the match to TRBD1 covers 8 bases. CDR3 length equals 14 residues. The ends lost 5 bases at V and 5 bases at J; junction bases unmatched: 8. The germline V gene encodes CDR1 SGHTA and CDR2 FQGNSA. CDR3 sequence reads: CASSRTGNGHEQYF. The CDR3 DNA sequence: TGTGCCAGCAGCCGGACAGGGAACGGCCACGAGCAGTACTTC.